This T cell receptor beta chain emerged from a study of blood T cell repertoires in COVID-19. Whole-study context: Italy, Spain and the United States were the sources of the convalescent and acute COVID-19 samples. T cells, B-cell-depleted T cells, or PBMCs supplied cDNA or gDNA.

In the study's own analysis: Reference gene primer amplification gave nucleated cell count estimates. Sequencing used immunoSEQ multiplex PCR; TCRdb keeps in-frame clones, though not all of them. The V and J calls and clone size were taken over from that table, and D and trimming were inferred from the DNA. The sample has around 140,000 clones, over 75% seen once; the top ten hold roughly 1.4%. V shed 6 bases and J shed 7 bases, with 17 bases lying between them. This CDR3 has 14 amino acids. The germline gives CDR1 SGDLS, CDR2 YYNGEE. Sequences were obtained from peripheral blood. V is TRBV9 and J is TRBJ1-5; D is unresolved. The TCR was taken from a human donor in a cohort sampled during active COVID-19. The CDR3 spells CASTEGPGTQPQHF. DNA of the CDR3: TGTGCCAGCACAGAGGGCCCGGGTACACAGCCCCAGCATTTT.